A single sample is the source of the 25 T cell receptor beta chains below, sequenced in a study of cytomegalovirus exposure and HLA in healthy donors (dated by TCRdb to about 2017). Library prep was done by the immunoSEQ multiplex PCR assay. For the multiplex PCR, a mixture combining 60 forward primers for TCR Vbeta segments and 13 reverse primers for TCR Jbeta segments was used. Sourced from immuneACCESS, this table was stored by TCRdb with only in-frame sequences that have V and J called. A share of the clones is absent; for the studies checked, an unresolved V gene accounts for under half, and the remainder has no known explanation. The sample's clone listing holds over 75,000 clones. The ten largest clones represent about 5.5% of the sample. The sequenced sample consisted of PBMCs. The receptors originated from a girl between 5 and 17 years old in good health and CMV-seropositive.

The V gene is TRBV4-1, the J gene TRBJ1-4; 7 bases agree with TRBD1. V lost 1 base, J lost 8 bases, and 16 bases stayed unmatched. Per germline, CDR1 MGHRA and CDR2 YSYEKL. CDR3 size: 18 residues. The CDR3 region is CASSQAGQVNSLREKLFF. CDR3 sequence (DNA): TGCGCCAGCAGCCAAGCCGGACAGGTCAACTCTTTGAGGGAAAAACTGTTTTTT.

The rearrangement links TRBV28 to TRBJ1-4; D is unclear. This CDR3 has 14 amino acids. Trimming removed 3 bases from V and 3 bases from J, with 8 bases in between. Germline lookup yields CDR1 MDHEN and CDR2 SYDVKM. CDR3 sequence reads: CASSLGSSNEKLFF. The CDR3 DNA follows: TGTGCCAGCAGTTTGGGCAGTTCTAATGAAAAACTGTTTTTT.

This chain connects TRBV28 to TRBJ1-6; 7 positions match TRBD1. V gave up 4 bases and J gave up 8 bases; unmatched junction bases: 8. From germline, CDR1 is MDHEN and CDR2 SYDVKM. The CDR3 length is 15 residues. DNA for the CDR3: TGTGCCAGCAGTTCCCGGGACAGACAAGATTCACCCCTCCACTTT. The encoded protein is CASSSRDRQDSPLHF. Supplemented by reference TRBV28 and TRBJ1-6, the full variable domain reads DVKVTQSSRYLVKRTGEKVFLECVQDMDHENMFWYRQDPGLGLRLIYFSYDVKMKEKGDIPEGYSVSREKKERFSLILESASTNQTSMYLCASSSRDRQDSPLHFGNGTRLTVT.

CDR3 residues: CSVEGRGGGGDEQFF. The CDR3 DNA is TGCAGCGTTGAAGGTCGAGGCGGGGGGGGCGATGAGCAGTTCTTC. The V and J genes are TRBV29-1 and TRBJ2-1; 9 nucleotides align to TRBD2. The J segment lost 8 bases and the V segment lost 1 base, leaving 9 bases of the junction unmatched. CDR1 and CDR2 (germline): SQVTM, ANQGSEA. The CDR3 is 15 amino acids.

Here the CDR3 reads CASSPLGQGVTDTQYF. The DNA for the CDR3 is TGCGCCAGCAGCCCCCTCGGACAGGGGGTCACAGATACGCAGTATTTT. The V and J genes are TRBV4-3 and TRBJ2-3, with 10 positions matching TRBD1. The V and J ends lost 4 bases and 2 bases, in that order; junction bases with no gene match: 6. Per the germline V gene, CDR1 is LGHNA and CDR2 is YSLEER. The CDR3 sequence is 16 residues long.

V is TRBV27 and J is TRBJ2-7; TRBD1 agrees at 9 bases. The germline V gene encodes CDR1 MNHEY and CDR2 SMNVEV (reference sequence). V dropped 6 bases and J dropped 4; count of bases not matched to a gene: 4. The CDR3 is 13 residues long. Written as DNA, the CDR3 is TGTGCCAGCAGCAAGGGACAGGGATACGAGCAGTACGTC. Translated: CASSKGQGYEQYV.

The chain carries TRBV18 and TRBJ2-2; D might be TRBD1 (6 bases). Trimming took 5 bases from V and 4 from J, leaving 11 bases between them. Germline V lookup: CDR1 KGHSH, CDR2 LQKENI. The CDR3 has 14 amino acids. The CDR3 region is CASSTGQPTGELFF. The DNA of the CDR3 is TGTGCCAGCTCAACGGGACAACCCACCGGGGAGCTGTTTTTT.

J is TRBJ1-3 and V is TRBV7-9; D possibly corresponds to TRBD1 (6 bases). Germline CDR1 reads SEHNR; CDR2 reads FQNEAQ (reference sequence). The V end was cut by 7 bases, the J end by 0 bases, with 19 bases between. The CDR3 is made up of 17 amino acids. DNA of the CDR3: TGTGCCAGCACCCCCCGGGAACTAGGGGGCTCTGGAAACACCATATATTTT. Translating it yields CASTPRELGGSGNTIYF.

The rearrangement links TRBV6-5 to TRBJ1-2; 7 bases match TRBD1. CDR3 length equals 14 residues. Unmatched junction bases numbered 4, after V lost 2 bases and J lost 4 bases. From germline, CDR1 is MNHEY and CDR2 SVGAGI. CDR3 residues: CASSYGRGFYGYTF. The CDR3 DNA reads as TGTGCCAGCAGTTACGGCAGGGGGTTCTATGGCTACACCTTC.

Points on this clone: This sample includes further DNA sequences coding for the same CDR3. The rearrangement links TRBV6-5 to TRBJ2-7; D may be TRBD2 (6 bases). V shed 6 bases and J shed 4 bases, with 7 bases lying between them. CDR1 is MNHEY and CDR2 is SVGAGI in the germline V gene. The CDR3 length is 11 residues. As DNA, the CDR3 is TGTGCCAGCAGGGGGGGTTACGAGCAGTACTTC. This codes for CASRGGYEQYF.

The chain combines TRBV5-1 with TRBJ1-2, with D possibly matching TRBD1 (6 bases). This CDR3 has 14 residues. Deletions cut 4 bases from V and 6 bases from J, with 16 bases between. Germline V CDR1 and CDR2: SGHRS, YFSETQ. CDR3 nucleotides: TGCGCCAGCAGCGCCCTCTCCTGGGGGCATGGCTACACCTTC. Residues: CASSALSWGHGYTF.

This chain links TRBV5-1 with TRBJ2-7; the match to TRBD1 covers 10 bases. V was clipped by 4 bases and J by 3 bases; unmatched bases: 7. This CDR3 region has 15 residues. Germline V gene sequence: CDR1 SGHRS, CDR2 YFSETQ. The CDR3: CASSPGQGPFYEQYF. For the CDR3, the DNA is TGCGCCAGCAGCCCGGGACAGGGGCCCTTCTACGAGCAGTACTTC.

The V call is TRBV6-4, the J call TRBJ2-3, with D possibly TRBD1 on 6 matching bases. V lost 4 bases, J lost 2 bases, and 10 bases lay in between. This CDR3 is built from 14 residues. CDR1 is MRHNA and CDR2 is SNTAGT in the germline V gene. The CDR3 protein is CASSAGTPTDTQYF. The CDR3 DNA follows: TGTGCCAGCAGTGCCGGGACACCCACAGATACGCAGTATTTT.

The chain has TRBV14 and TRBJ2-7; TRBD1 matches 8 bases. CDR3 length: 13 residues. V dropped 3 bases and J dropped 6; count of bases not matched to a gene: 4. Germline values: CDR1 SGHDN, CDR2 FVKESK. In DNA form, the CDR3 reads TGTGCCAGCAGCCAGGGACAGGAAGGCGAGCAGTACTTC. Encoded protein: CASSQGQEGEQYF. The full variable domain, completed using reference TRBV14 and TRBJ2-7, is EAGVTQFPSHSVIEKGQTVTLRCDPISGHDNLYWYRRVMGKEIKFLLHFVKESKQDESGMPNNRFLAERTGGTYSTLKVQPAELEDSGVYFCASSQGQEGEQYFGPGTRLTVT.

CDR3 nucleotides: TGCAGCGCCCCGGGACAGGGCGGAAACACCATATATTTT. Its protein product is CSAPGQGGNTIYF. The chain couples TRBV29-1 to TRBJ1-3, with 9 positions matching TRBD1. The CDR3 contains 13 residues. Losses at the gene ends were 7 bases for V and 4 bases for J; bases not matched to a gene: 5. CDR1 and CDR2 from the germline V gene are SQVTM and ANQGSEA.

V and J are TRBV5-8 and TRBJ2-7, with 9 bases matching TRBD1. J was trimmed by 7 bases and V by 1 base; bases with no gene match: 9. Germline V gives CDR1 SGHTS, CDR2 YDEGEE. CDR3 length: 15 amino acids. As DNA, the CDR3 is TGTGCCAGCAGCTTGACCGGGACAGGGATTGGGGAGCAGTACGTC. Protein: CASSLTGTGIGEQYV.

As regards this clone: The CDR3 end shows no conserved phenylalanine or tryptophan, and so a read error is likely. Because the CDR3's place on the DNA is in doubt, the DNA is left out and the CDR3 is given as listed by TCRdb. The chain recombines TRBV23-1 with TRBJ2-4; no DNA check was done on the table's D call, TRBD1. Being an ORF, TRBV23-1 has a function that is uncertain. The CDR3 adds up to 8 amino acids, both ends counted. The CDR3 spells CASSHPGP.

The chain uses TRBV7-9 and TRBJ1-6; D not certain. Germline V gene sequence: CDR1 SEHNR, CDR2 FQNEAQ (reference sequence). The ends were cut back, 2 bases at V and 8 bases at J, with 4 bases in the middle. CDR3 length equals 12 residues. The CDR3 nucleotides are TGTGCCAGCAGCTTATCAGATTCACCCCTCCACTTT. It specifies CASSLSDSPLHF.

DNA of the CDR3: TGTGCCAGCAGCCTCACTCCCAACTACGAGCAGTACTTC. Translated, it gives CASSLTPNYEQYF. The chain carries TRBV6-6 and TRBJ2-7, with D uncertain. This CDR3 spans 13 amino acids. V lost 6 bases, J lost 3 bases, and 12 bases lay in between. Germline loops: CDR1 MNHNY, CDR2 SVGAGI (reference sequence).

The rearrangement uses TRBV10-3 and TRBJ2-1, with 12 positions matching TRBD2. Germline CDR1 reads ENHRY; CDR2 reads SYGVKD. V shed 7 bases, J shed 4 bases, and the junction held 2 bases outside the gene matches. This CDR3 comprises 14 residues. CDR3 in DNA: TGTGCCATCAAACTAGCGGGGGGTTACAATGAGCAGTTCTTC. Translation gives CAIKLAGGYNEQFF.

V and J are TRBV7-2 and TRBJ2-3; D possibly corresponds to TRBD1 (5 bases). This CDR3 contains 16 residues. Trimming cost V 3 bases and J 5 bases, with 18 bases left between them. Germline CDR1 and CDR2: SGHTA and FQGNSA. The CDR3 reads CASSFVMTDGLDTQYF. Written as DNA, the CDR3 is TGTGCCAGCAGCTTCGTTATGACAGATGGGTTAGATACGCAGTATTTT.

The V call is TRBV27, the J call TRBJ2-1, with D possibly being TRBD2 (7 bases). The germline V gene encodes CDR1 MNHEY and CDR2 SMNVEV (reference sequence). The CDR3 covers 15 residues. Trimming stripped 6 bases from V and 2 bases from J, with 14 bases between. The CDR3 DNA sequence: TGTGCCAGCAGGGGGGGGCGGGGAGCCTACAATGAGCAGTTCTTC. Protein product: CASRGGRGAYNEQFF.

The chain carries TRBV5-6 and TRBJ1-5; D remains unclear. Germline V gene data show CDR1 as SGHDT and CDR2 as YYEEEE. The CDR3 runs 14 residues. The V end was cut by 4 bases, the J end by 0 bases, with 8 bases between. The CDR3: CASSGQNSNQPQHF. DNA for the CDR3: TGTGCCAGCAGCGGGCAGAATAGCAATCAGCCCCAGCATTTT.

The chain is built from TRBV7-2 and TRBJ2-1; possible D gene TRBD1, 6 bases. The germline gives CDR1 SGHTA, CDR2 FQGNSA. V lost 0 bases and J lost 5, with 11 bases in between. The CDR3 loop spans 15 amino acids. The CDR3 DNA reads TGTGCCAGCAGCTTAGCGGGGGCTGTAAACAATGAGCAGTTCTTC. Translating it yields CASSLAGAVNNEQFF.

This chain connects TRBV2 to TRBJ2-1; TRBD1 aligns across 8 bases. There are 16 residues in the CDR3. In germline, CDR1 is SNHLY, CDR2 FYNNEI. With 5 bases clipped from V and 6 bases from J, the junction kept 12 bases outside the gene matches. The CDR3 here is CASSNGQGASINEQFF. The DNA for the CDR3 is TGTGCCAGCAGTAACGGTCAGGGGGCGAGTATCAATGAGCAGTTCTTC.